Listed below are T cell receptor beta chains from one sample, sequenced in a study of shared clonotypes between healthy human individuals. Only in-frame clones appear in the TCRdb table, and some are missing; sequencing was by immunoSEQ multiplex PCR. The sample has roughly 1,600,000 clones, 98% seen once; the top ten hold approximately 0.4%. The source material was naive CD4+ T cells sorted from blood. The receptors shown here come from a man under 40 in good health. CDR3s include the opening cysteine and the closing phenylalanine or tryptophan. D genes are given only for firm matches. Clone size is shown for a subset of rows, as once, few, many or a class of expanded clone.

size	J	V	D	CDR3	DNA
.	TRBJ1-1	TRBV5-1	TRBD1	CASSETGKTEAFF	TGCGCCAGCAGCGAGACAGGGAAGACTGAAGCTTTCTTT
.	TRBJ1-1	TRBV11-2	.	CASQFTTGNTEAFF	TGTGCCAGCCAATTCACTACAGGAAACACTGAAGCTTTCTTT
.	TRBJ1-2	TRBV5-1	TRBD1	CASTDGTGPSYGYTF	TGCGCCAGCACCGACGGGACAGGTCCCAGCTATGGCTACACCTTC
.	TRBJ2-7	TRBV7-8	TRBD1	CASSPYDRPGQGLFEQYF	TGTGCCAGCAGCCCGTACGACCGACCGGGACAGGGATTATTCGAGCAGTACTTC
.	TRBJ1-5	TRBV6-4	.	CASSDAHGNQPQHF	TGTGCCAGCAGTGACGCGCATGGTAATCAGCCCCAGCATTTT
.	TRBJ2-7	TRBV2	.	CASSEDSPARYF	TGTGCCAGCAGTGAAGACTCCCCGGCCAGGTACTTC
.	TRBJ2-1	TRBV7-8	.	CASSLAGVGYNEQFF	TGTGCCAGCAGCTTAGCGGGAGTAGGGTACAATGAGCAGTTCTTC
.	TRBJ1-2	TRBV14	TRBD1	CASSQDRQGSGYTF	TGTGCCAGCAGCCAGGACCGACAGGGGAGTGGCTACACCTTC
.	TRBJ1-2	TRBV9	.	CASSGPGPGYTF	TGTGCCAGCAGTGGGCCGGGTCCCGGCTACACCTTC
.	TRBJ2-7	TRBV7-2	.	CASSLVFGGGYYEQYF	TGTGCCAGCAGCTTAGTTTTCGGGGGCGGATACTACGAGCAGTACTTC
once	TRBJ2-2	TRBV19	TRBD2	CASSMGLAGVRGELFF	TGTGCCAGTAGTATGGGACTAGCGGGAGTTAGGGGGGAGCTGTTTTTT
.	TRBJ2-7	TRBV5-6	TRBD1	CASSRTGRNEQYF	TGTGCCAGCAGCCGGACAGGGAGGAACGAGCAGTACTTC
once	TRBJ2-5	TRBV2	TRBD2	CASLGRAGETQYF	TGTGCCAGCTTGGGGAGGGCCGGAGAGACCCAGTACTTC
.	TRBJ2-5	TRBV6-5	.	CASSYKGGETQYF	TGTGCCAGCAGTTATAAAGGGGGAGAGACCCAGTACTTC
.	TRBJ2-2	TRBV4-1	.	CASSLRENTGELFF	TGCGCCAGCAGCCTTAGGGAAAACACCGGGGAGCTGTTTTTT
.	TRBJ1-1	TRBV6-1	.	CASSQQVNTEAFF	TGTGCCAGCAGTCAACAGGTGAACACTGAAGCTTTCTTT
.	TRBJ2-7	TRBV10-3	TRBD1	CAIRDSLYEQYF	TGTGCCATCCGGGACAGCCTCTACGAGCAGTACTTC
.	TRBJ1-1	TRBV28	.	CASSPENRRTEAFF	TGTGCCAGCAGCCCCGAAAACCGGCGGACTGAAGCTTTCTTT
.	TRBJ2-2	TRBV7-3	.	CASSSGGGNTGELFF	TGTGCCAGCAGTTCAGGGGGAGGTAACACCGGGGAGCTGTTTTTT
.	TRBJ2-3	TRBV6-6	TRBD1	CASSYSGQEPTDTQYF	TGTGCCAGCAGTTACTCGGGACAGGAGCCCACAGATACGCAGTATTTT
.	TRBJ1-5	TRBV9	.	CASSTSGSNQPQHF	TGTGCCAGCAGCACCTCAGGGAGCAATCAGCCCCAGCATTTT
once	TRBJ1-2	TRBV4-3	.	CASSQGPGEGYTF	TGCGCCAGCAGCCAAGGACCAGGGGAAGGCTACACCTTC
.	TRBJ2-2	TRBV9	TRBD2	CASSLGLAGGTGELFF	TGTGCCAGCAGTCTTGGACTAGCGGGAGGGACCGGGGAGCTGTTTTTT
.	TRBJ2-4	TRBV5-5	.	CASSFFWRQDIQYF	TGTGCCAGCAGCTTCTTCTGGAGGCAGGACATTCAGTACTTC
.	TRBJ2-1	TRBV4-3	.	CASSDLSGDNEQFF	TGCGCCAGCAGCGACTTAAGCGGAGACAATGAGCAGTTCTTC
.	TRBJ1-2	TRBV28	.	CASSPFSERSYGYTF	TGTGCCAGCAGTCCCTTCTCGGAGCGTAGCTATGGCTACACCTTC
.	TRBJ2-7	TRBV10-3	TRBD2	CAISLTSGTYEQYF	TGTGCCATCAGCCTGACTAGCGGGACCTACGAGCAGTACTTC
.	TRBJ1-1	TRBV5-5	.	CASSLVGPEAFF	TGTGCCAGCAGCTTGGTAGGTCCTGAAGCTTTCTTT
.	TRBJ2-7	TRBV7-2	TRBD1	CASSPGTGREQYF	TGTGCCAGCAGCCCAGGGACAGGGAGGGAGCAGTACTTC
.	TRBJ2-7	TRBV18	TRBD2	CASSHRDGRLAGMYEQYF	TGTGCCAGCTCACACCGGGACGGGAGACTAGCGGGAATGTACGAGCAGTACTTC
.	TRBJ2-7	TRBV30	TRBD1	CAWSETGGEQYF	TGTGCCTGGAGCGAAACAGGGGGCGAGCAGTACTTC
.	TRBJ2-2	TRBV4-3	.	CASSQGHIRGELFF	TGCGCCAGCAGCCAAGGGCACATCCGCGGGGAGCTGTTTTTT
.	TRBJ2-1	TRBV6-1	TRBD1	CASSRQGRGYNEQFF	TGTGCCAGCAGTCGACAGGGTCGCGGCTACAATGAGCAGTTCTTC
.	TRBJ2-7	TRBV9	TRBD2	CASSVYPREGEQYF	TGTGCCAGCAGCGTATACCCGCGGGAGGGCGAGCAGTACTTC
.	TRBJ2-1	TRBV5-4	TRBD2	CASSLLLAGAGNEQFF	TGTGCCAGCAGCTTATTACTAGCGGGAGCGGGCAATGAGCAGTTCTTC
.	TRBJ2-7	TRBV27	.	CASSSPSYEQYF	TGTGCCAGCAGCTCCCCCTCCTACGAGCAGTACTTC
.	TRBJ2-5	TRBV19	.	CASSRGNRQQETQYF	TGTGCCAGTAGTAGGGGCAATAGACAGCAAGAGACCCAGTACTTC
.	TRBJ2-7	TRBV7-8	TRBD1	CASSLGRTGSSYEQYF	TGTGCCAGCAGCTTAGGAAGGACAGGATCCTCCTACGAGCAGTACTTC
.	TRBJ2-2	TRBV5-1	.	CASSTGLYTGELFF	TGCGCCAGCAGCACCGGACTATACACCGGGGAGCTGTTTTTT
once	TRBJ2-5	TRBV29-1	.	CSVVRGALETQYF	TGCAGCGTTGTGAGGGGGGCATTAGAGACCCAGTACTTC
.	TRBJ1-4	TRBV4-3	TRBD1	CASRAGQGGALSGKLFF	TGCGCCAGCAGGGCAGGACAGGGGGGCGCGTTGAGTGGAAAACTGTTTTTT
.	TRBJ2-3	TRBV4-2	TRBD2	CASSQRTSGSIRSDTQYF	TGTGCCAGCAGCCAACGGACTAGCGGGAGTATAAGGTCAGATACGCAGTATTTT
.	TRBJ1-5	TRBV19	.	CASSRHMGGNQPQHF	TGTGCCAGTTCTCGTCACATGGGAGGAAATCAGCCCCAGCATTTT
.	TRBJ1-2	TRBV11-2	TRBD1	CASSEDRSYGYTF	TGTGCCAGCAGCGAGGACAGGAGCTATGGCTACACCTTC
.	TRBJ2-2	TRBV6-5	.	CASSKGPGELFF	TGTGCCAGCAGCAAGGGGCCCGGGGAGCTGTTTTTT
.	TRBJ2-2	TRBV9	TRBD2	CASSVQREAGELFF	TGTGCCAGCAGCGTTCAGCGGGAGGCCGGGGAGCTGTTTTTT
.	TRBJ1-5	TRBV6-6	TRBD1	CASSHPPGQVYQPQHF	TGTGCCAGCAGTCACCCTCCGGGACAGGTTTATCAGCCCCAGCATTTT
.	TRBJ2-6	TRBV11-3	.	CASSSYGGPGANVLTF	TGTGCCAGCAGCTCCTATGGGGGGCCCGGGGCCAACGTCCTGACTTTC
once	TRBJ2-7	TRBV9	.	CASSPRDIYYEQYF	TGTGCCAGCAGCCCGCGGGACATATACTACGAGCAGTACTTC
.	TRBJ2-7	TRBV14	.	CASSQEGRGPASYEQYF	TGTGCCAGCAGCCAAGAGGGGCGCGGCCCTGCCTCCTACGAGCAGTACTTC
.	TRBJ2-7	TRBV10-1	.	CASSELPSYEQYF	TGCGCCAGCAGTGAGCTCCCAAGCTACGAGCAGTACTTC
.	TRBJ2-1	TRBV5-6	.	CASSLAGGGTAYNEQFF	TGTGCCAGCAGCTTGGCTGGTGGCGGGACAGCCTACAATGAGCAGTTCTTC
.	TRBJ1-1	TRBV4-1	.	CASSPGRARKTEAFF	TGCGCCAGCAGCCCAGGGAGGGCCCGTAAAACTGAAGCTTTCTTT
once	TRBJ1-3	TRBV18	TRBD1	CASSPTGGSGNTIYF	TGTGCCAGCTCACCTACAGGGGGAAGTGGAAACACCATATATTTT